Listed here are 14 T cell receptor beta chains from one sample, sequenced in a study of T cell repertoires in cytomegalovirus infection. TCRdb reprocessed the reads via MiXCR and lists one record per CDR3 protein. The sample holds roughly 860,000 distinct CDR3 sequences; approximately 32% are singletons and the top ten take around 12%. Antigens of these TCRs are unknown. The sequencing here drew on cultured CD8+ T cells from PBMCs, taken from culture after CMV antigen stimulation. The receptor source for this set is a human donor in good health (CMV status not recorded). Some clones in this sample may be carry-over from other donors' samples.

At least ten counts were recorded for this clonotype. The chain has TRBV7-2 and TRBJ2-5; the D is unclear. The ends were cut back, 4 bases at V and 1 base at J, with 7 bases in the middle. The CDR3 consists of 13 residues. Per germline, CDR1 SGHTA and CDR2 FQGNSA. The CDR3 region has the DNA TGTGCCAGCAGCTCGCCTGTCCAAGAGACCCAGTACTTC. Translating gives CASSSPVQETQYF. Looking up the rest from reference TRBV7-2 and TRBJ2-5 gives the full variable domain: GAGVSQSPSNKVTEKGKDVELRCDPISGHTALYWYRQSLGQGLEFLIYFQGNSAPDKSGLPSDRFSAERTGGSVSTLTIQRTQQEDSAVYLCASSSPVQETQYFGPGTRLLVL.

This clonotype was counted only a few times. The chain employs TRBV27 and TRBJ2-2; D gene unclear. Trimming took 5 bases from V and 9 from J, leaving 16 bases between them. The CDR3 runs 14 residues. Per germline, CDR1 MNHEY and CDR2 SMNVEV (reference sequence). The CDR3 loop is CASSPDPEHRELFF. The CDR3 bases are TGTGCCAGCAGTCCCGATCCGGAACACCGGGAGCTGTTTTTT.

A few counts support this clonotype. The genes are TRBV5-1 and TRBJ2-4; D is possibly TRBD2 (6 bases). The CDR3 length is 14 residues. V was pared by 7 bases and J by 5 bases, with 16 bases between. CDR1 is SGHRS, CDR2 YFSETQ, per germline. The CDR3 bases are TGCGCCAGCTCTGGGACGGGCGGGGAAAACATTCAGTACTTC. This sequence encodes CASSGTGGENIQYF.

Only a few counts were recorded for this clonotype. The V call is TRBV6-2 or TRBV6-3, the J call TRBJ2-1; 10 bases fit TRBD2. The CDR3 consists of 22 residues. V dropped 0 bases and J dropped 1; count of bases not matched to a gene: 18. Germline CDR1 is MNHEY and CDR2 is SVGEGT. The CDR3 reads CASSYSLLPTSGPGGSYNEQFF. The CDR3 DNA is TGTGCCAGCAGTTACTCCCTACTCCCGACTAGCGGGCCTGGGGGTTCCTACAATGAGCAGTTCTTC.

J is TRBJ2-3 and V is TRBV28; D call uncertain. Between the trimmed V and J ends, which lost 3 bases and 6 bases, there was a span of 13 bases. The CDR3 sequence is 14 residues long. Germline lookup yields CDR1 MDHEN and CDR2 SYDVKM. This chain's CDR3 is CASSLPRRWDTQYF. Here the CDR3 DNA reads TGTGCCAGCAGTTTGCCGAGACGCTGGGATACGCAGTATTTT.

This clonotype was seen many times. An end of the junction does not agree with germline; a read error may underlie this. The CDR3 spells CASSLAGADEQYF. CDR3 sequence (DNA): TGTGCCAGCAGCCTAGCGGGGGCGGACGAGCAGTACTTC. V usage is TRBV7-6 and J usage is TRBJ2-7; 10 nucleotides line up with TRBD2. The germline V gene encodes CDR1 SGHVS and CDR2 FNYEAQ. This CDR3 has 13 amino acids. Based on the CDR3 plus reference TRBV7-6 and TRBJ2-7, the full variable domain is GAGVSQSPRYKVTKRGQDVALRCDPISGHVSLYWYRQALGQGPEFLTYFNYEAQQDKSGLPNDRFSAERPEGSISTLTIQRTEQRDSAMYRCASSLAGADEQYFGPGTRLTVT.

To note about this clonotype: Since the CDR3 does not end with the conserved phenylalanine or tryptophan, this likely comes from a read error. The J gene is TRBJ2-1, the V gene TRBV4-3; 14 nucleotides line up with TRBD2. The CDR3 has 15 amino acids. The trim removed 4 bases at V and 9 bases at J, leaving 5 bases unmatched. Germline CDR1 is LGHNA and CDR2 is YSLEER. CDR3 nucleotides: TGCGCCAGCAGCCCGACTAGCGGGGGGGCCGGTGAGCAGTTCTAC. Its translation: CASSPTSGGAGEQFY.

This clonotype occurred a few times. V gene TRBV6-1 combines with J gene TRBJ2-3, with TRBD2 matching over 8 bases. The CDR3 is made up of 20 amino acids. From germline, CDR1 is MNHNS and CDR2 SASEGT. V lost 4 bases and J lost 3; bases outside the gene matches: 21. CDR3 DNA: TGTGCCAGCAGTGGCATGGGGTTTGCGGGGGGCCCATTTGCGACAGATACGCAGTATTTT. Amino acids: CASSGMGFAGGPFATDTQYF.

This clonotype was seen ten or more times. This chain uses TRBV3-1 with TRBJ2-1; D perhaps matches TRBD2 (7 bases). This CDR3 is built from 15 residues. In germline, CDR1 is LGHDT, CDR2 YNNKEL (reference sequence). V shed 2 bases and J shed 3 bases, with 11 bases lying between them. The CDR3 DNA reads TGTGCCAGCAGCCAATCGGGGGGCGGCTACAATGAGCAGTTCTTC. Its translation is CASSQSGGGYNEQFF.

This clonotype was detected many times. The chain has TRBV12-3 or TRBV12-4 and TRBJ2-1; no firm D call. This CDR3 has 13 amino acids. The V end lost 5 bases, the J end lost 4 bases, and 9 bases lay between the germline ends. Written as DNA, the CDR3 is TGTGCCAGCAGTCCCTTAAGTTACAATGAGCAGTTCTTC. Amino acid sequence: CASSPLSYNEQFF.

This clonotype was detected many times. The rearrangement links TRBV7-6 to TRBJ2-1; 12 bases map to TRBD1. Germline V gives CDR1 SGHVS, CDR2 FNYEAQ. The CDR3 sequence is 15 residues long. The trim removed 5 bases at V and 7 bases at J, leaving 6 bases unmatched. The CDR3 spells CASSKGQGALNEQFF. Here the CDR3 DNA reads TGTGCCAGCAGCAAGGGACAGGGGGCTTTGAATGAGCAGTTCTTC.

The genes are TRBV7-2 and TRBJ1-1, with D hard to call. Trimming took 7 bases from V and 1 from J, leaving 37 bases between them. There are 22 residues in the CDR3. Germline V gene data show CDR1 as SGHTA and CDR2 as FQGNSA. The CDR3 loop is CASIHRAEWTRWGSAKNTEAFF. The CDR3 coding sequence is TGTGCCAGCATCCATAGGGCCGAGTGGACCCGGTGGGGTAGCGCGAAGAACACTGAAGCTTTCTTT.

This clonotype was counted at least ten times. The chain combines TRBV5-1 with TRBJ1-1, with D possibly being TRBD1 (5 bases). V lost 4 bases, J lost 4 bases, and 14 bases lay in between. Germline V gives CDR1 SGHRS, CDR2 YFSETQ. This CDR3 contains 14 residues. The CDR3 sequence is CASSLGGWSTEAFF. CDR3 in DNA: TGCGCCAGCAGCCTGGGGGGGTGGTCCACTGAAGCTTTCTTT.

The rearrangement joins TRBV20-1 to TRBJ2-3; D is unclear. Between the trimmed V and J ends, which lost 1 base and 2 bases, there was a span of 13 bases. Germline V gene lookup returns CDR1 DFQATT and CDR2 SNEGSKA (reference sequence). The CDR3 runs to 15 residues. The CDR3 bases are TGCAGTGCTAGAGGGGGTGCGGACCCCACAGATACGCAGTATTTT. It codes for CSARGGADPTDTQYF.